This TCR beta chain was captured in a study of cytomegalovirus exposure and HLA in healthy donors. The study ran its PCR with 60 Vbeta and 13 Jbeta primers. Repertoires were generated with immunoSEQ multiplex PCR, while TCRdb's copy carries only in-frame clones and drops some. The sample lists over 80,000 clones, around three quarters occurring once. The junction had 10 bases not matched to a gene; V was cut back by 5 bases and J by 7 bases. The CDR3 runs to 15 residues. The V gene's germline CDR1 is MGHRA and CDR2 YSYEKL. The chain uses TRBV4-1 and TRBJ2-1, with 8 bases fitting TRBD2. The specimen was PBMCs. The TCR originated in a man aged 35-49 years in good health and CMV-seronegative. The DNA of the CDR3 is TGCGCCAGCAGCTCCGAACTAGCGGCGCCGAATGAGCAGTTCTTC. Protein product: CASSSELAAPNEQFF.